A selection of T cell receptor beta chains follows, all from one sample in a study of identical twins. TCRdb analysed the 5' RACE reads with MiXCR anew, one entry per CDR3 protein. The sample carries approximately 500,000 distinct CDR3 sequences, 13% to 15% recorded once. This same sample was also taken into another study, of yellow fever vaccine responses in identical twins.

Sequenced input: CD4+ T cells sorted from blood. The source of these receptors is a woman in her late teens or twenties in good health. CDR3s include the opening cysteine and the closing phenylalanine or tryptophan. The D gene is left open where the match is weak. Part of the rows lack a size; the others show once, few, many or a class for expanded clones.

clone size: .
J gene: TRBJ2-6
D gene: .
V gene: TRBV28
CDR3 DNA: TGTGCCAGCAATGGAGGGCCTACTGGGGCCAACGTCCTGACTTTC
CDR3 protein: CASNGGPTGANVLTF

clone size: few
J gene: TRBJ2-7
D gene: .
V gene: TRBV2
CDR3 DNA: TGTGCCAGCAGTGATATACACGAGCAGTACTTC
CDR3 protein: CASSDIHEQYF

clone size: .
J gene: TRBJ2-1
D gene: .
V gene: TRBV2
CDR3 DNA: TGTGCCAGCAGTGAACAGGGATTTAGGCAGTTCTTC
CDR3 protein: CASSEQGFRQFF

clone size: few
J gene: TRBJ1-5
D gene: TRBD1
V gene: TRBV27
CDR3 DNA: TGTGCCAGCAGTACTTCACAGGGGGCTCAGCCCCAGCATTTT
CDR3 protein: CASSTSQGAQPQHF

clone size: few
J gene: TRBJ2-5
D gene: TRBD1
V gene: TRBV20-1
CDR3 DNA: TGCAGTGCTTCGCCACAGGGGGCTGTTCCGGAGACCCAGTACTTC
CDR3 protein: CSASPQGAVPETQYF

clone size: .
J gene: TRBJ2-3
D gene: .
V gene: TRBV24-1
CDR3 DNA: TGTGCCACCAGTGACACCGCCGGGACGCCGTCCGGAGGTGAGACGCAGTATTTT
CDR3 protein: CATSDTAGTPSGGETQYF

clone size: few
J gene: TRBJ2-5
D gene: .
V gene: TRBV7-2
CDR3 DNA: TGTGCCAGCAGCTTAAGTCTAGGTCGAGAGACCCAGTACTTC
CDR3 protein: CASSLSLGRETQYF

clone size: .
J gene: TRBJ2-7
D gene: .
V gene: TRBV7-2
CDR3 DNA: TGTGCCAGCAGCTCCAATTTCAGGACCAGCTCCTACGAGCAGTACTTC
CDR3 protein: CASSSNFRTSSYEQYF

clone size: few
J gene: TRBJ2-5
D gene: .
V gene: TRBV6-5
CDR3 DNA: TGTGCCAGCAGTTACCCCGAGGACAGCAAAAGAGAGACCCAGTACTTC
CDR3 protein: CASSYPEDSKRETQYF

clone size: .
J gene: TRBJ1-1
D gene: .
V gene: TRBV7-2
CDR3 DNA: TGTGCCAGCAGCTTAGGGAGGTGGGCTGAAGCTTTCTTT
CDR3 protein: CASSLGRWAEAFF

clone size: many
J gene: TRBJ2-2
D gene: TRBD1
V gene: TRBV20-1
CDR3 DNA: TGCAGTGTCCCGGGACAGGTCACCGGGGAGCTGTTTTTT
CDR3 protein: CSVPGQVTGELFF

clone size: once
J gene: TRBJ2-3
D gene: TRBD2
V gene: TRBV5-1
CDR3 DNA: TGCGCCAGCAGCTTGGGAAGTAGCGGGGGGGCAGGAGATACGCACTATTTT
CDR3 protein: CASSLGSSGGAGDTHYF

clone size: many
J gene: TRBJ2-3
D gene: .
V gene: TRBV29-1
CDR3 DNA: TGCAGCGTTGAAGATTCAAGGGTGAGGGGCACAGATACGCAGTATTTT
CDR3 protein: CSVEDSRVRGTDTQYF

clone size: few
J gene: TRBJ2-7
D gene: TRBD2
V gene: TRBV20-1
CDR3 DNA: TGCAGTGCTCCTACTAGCGGGCGTCCCTACGAGCAGTACTTC
CDR3 protein: CSAPTSGRPYEQYF

clone size: .
J gene: TRBJ1-2
D gene: .
V gene: TRBV6-6
CDR3 DNA: TGTGCCAGCAATGACGGGGGGCGCGGCTACACCTTC
CDR3 protein: CASNDGGRGYTF

clone size: few
J gene: TRBJ2-7
D gene: .
V gene: TRBV5-1
CDR3 DNA: TGCGCCAGCAGCTTGGAAGGACAATACGAGCAGTACTTC
CDR3 protein: CASSLEGQYEQYF

clone size: few
J gene: TRBJ2-3
D gene: .
V gene: TRBV21-1
CDR3 DNA: TGTGCCAGCAGTGGGGACGGGGATACGCAGTATTTT
CDR3 protein: CASSGDGDTQYF

clone size: few
J gene: TRBJ2-7
D gene: TRBD2
V gene: TRBV20-1
CDR3 DNA: TGCAGTGCTAGATTGCTGGGACTAGCCTCCTCCGAGCAGTACTTC
CDR3 protein: CSARLLGLASSEQYF

clone size: few
J gene: TRBJ2-3
D gene: TRBD2
V gene: TRBV20-1
CDR3 DNA: TGCAGTGCTAGTCTTAGCGGGAGGAGCCCAGATACGCAGTATTTT
CDR3 protein: CSASLSGRSPDTQYF

clone size: .
J gene: TRBJ2-4
D gene: TRBD2
V gene: TRBV2
CDR3 DNA: TGTGCCAGCGACACTAGCGGGAGCGGGGTCAAAAACATTCAGTACTTC
CDR3 protein: CASDTSGSGVKNIQYF

clone size: few
J gene: TRBJ2-3
D gene: TRBD2
V gene: TRBV2
CDR3 DNA: TGTGCCAGCATGCCAACTAGCGGGAATTTAGATACGCAGTATTTT
CDR3 protein: CASMPTSGNLDTQYF

clone size: few
J gene: TRBJ2-7
D gene: TRBD2
V gene: TRBV9
CDR3 DNA: TGTGCCAGCAGCGTAGCTCTTAGCGGGAGAGAGTACGAGCAGTACTTC
CDR3 protein: CASSVALSGREYEQYF

clone size: .
J gene: TRBJ2-3
D gene: .
V gene: TRBV28
CDR3 DNA: TGTGCCAGCGGAGGGGGGGGCGGGGGCACAGATACGCAGTATTTT
CDR3 protein: CASGGGGGGTDTQYF

clone size: .
J gene: TRBJ1-1
D gene: .
V gene: TRBV18
CDR3 DNA: TGTGCCAGCTCACTCAGTGGGGGGCGGGTCACTGAAGCTTTCTTT
CDR3 protein: CASSLSGGRVTEAFF

clone size: .
J gene: TRBJ2-3
D gene: .
V gene: TRBV5-1
CDR3 DNA: TGCGCCAGCAGCCTGGAAAAGCCTGGGTCAGATACGCAGTATTTT
CDR3 protein: CASSLEKPGSDTQYF

clone size: .
J gene: TRBJ2-3
D gene: .
V gene: TRBV2
CDR3 DNA: TGTGCCAGCAGTGAATCCGGGATAGGCACAGATACGCAGTATTTT
CDR3 protein: CASSESGIGTDTQYF

clone size: .
J gene: TRBJ1-5
D gene: .
V gene: TRBV12-3/TRBV12-4
CDR3 DNA: TGTGCCAGCAGTTTAGTCGACCTTCATCAGCCCCAGCATTTT
CDR3 protein: CASSLVDLHQPQHF

clone size: few
J gene: TRBJ1-1
D gene: TRBD1
V gene: TRBV5-1
CDR3 DNA: TGCGCCAGCAGCATAAGACAGGGGTTGAACACTGAAGCTTTCTTT
CDR3 protein: CASSIRQGLNTEAFF

clone size: few
J gene: TRBJ2-5
D gene: .
V gene: TRBV6-1
CDR3 DNA: TGTGCCAGCAGTGATGAGACGGAGACCCAGTACTTC
CDR3 protein: CASSDETETQYF

clone size: .
J gene: TRBJ2-7
D gene: .
V gene: TRBV7-9
CDR3 DNA: TGTGCCAGCAGTTCCTTGGCTAGTAACTACGAGCAGTACTTC
CDR3 protein: CASSSLASNYEQYF

clone size: few
J gene: TRBJ2-1
D gene: TRBD2
V gene: TRBV4-1
CDR3 DNA: TGCGCCAGCAGCCAAGCCGACCTCATAGCGGGAGGTTACAATGAGCAGTTCTTC
CDR3 protein: CASSQADLIAGGYNEQFF

clone size: .
J gene: TRBJ2-3
D gene: TRBD2
V gene: TRBV10-3
CDR3 DNA: TGTGCCACCCATCCGGGACTAGCGGGAAGGTCCCCCCCCACAGATACGCAGTATTTT
CDR3 protein: CATHPGLAGRSPPTDTQYF

clone size: few
J gene: TRBJ1-2
D gene: .
V gene: TRBV7-9
CDR3 DNA: TGTGCCAGCAGCTTAGAAGGCGGAGGCTACACCTTC
CDR3 protein: CASSLEGGGYTF

clone size: few
J gene: TRBJ2-2
D gene: TRBD2
V gene: TRBV27
CDR3 DNA: TGTGCCAGCAGTTTATCGGGGGGGAGCGCGAACACCGGGGAGCTGTTTTTT
CDR3 protein: CASSLSGGSANTGELFF

clone size: few
J gene: TRBJ2-7
D gene: TRBD2
V gene: TRBV10-1
CDR3 DNA: TGCGCCAGCAGCAACCAGGGACTAGCGGGAACCTACGAGCAGTACTTC
CDR3 protein: CASSNQGLAGTYEQYF

clone size: many
J gene: TRBJ2-2
D gene: .
V gene: TRBV18
CDR3 DNA: TGTGCCAGCTCACCAATGGTTGAGGAGCTGTTTTTT
CDR3 protein: CASSPMVEELFF

clone size: .
J gene: TRBJ2-7
D gene: TRBD1
V gene: TRBV5-1
CDR3 DNA: TGCGCCAGCAGCTCGGCGGGGACAGGGCGAAGCTACGAGCAGTACTTC
CDR3 protein: CASSSAGTGRSYEQYF

clone size: .
J gene: TRBJ1-3
D gene: .
V gene: TRBV12-3/TRBV12-4
CDR3 DNA: TGTGCCAGCAGTTCCCAGGCCAGAAACACCATATATTTT
CDR3 protein: CASSSQARNTIYF

clone size: .
J gene: TRBJ1-1
D gene: TRBD1
V gene: TRBV6-1
CDR3 DNA: TGTGCCAGCAGTAGGACTGGGACAGGGAGGACTGAAGCTTTCTTT
CDR3 protein: CASSRTGTGRTEAFF

clone size: .
J gene: TRBJ2-5
D gene: TRBD2
V gene: TRBV9
CDR3 DNA: TGTGCCAGCAGCCCGGGACTAGCGGGGAACCTGCAGGAGACCCAGTACTTC
CDR3 protein: CASSPGLAGNLQETQYF

clone size: few
J gene: TRBJ2-7
D gene: TRBD1
V gene: TRBV5-6
CDR3 DNA: TGTGCCAGCAGCGCGGCTACAGGGGTAACCAGCTACGAGCAGTACTTC
CDR3 protein: CASSAATGVTSYEQYF

clone size: .
J gene: TRBJ2-7
D gene: .
V gene: TRBV27
CDR3 DNA: TGTGCCAGCAGCGGGGAGGATGCAGGGGGATTTAGGGAGCAGTACTTC
CDR3 protein: CASSGEDAGGFREQYF

clone size: few
J gene: TRBJ1-1
D gene: TRBD1
V gene: TRBV20-1
CDR3 DNA: TGCAGTGCTAGAGGGGCTAGGGGGCTCACTGAAGCTTTCTTT
CDR3 protein: CSARGARGLTEAFF

clone size: .
J gene: TRBJ1-1
D gene: .
V gene: TRBV20-1
CDR3 DNA: TGCAGTGCTAGCATGAGGGAAATGAACACTGAAGCTTTCTTT
CDR3 protein: CSASMREMNTEAFF

clone size: few
J gene: TRBJ2-1
D gene: .
V gene: TRBV20-1
CDR3 DNA: TGCAGTGCTGTCCGACGGGGGAGCTCCTACAATGAGCAGTTCTTC
CDR3 protein: CSAVRRGSSYNEQFF

clone size: .
J gene: TRBJ2-7
D gene: .
V gene: TRBV10-3
CDR3 DNA: TGTGCCATCCTGGGGACCTTCAGCTCCTACGAGCAGTACTTC
CDR3 protein: CAILGTFSSYEQYF

clone size: few
J gene: TRBJ2-2
D gene: TRBD2
V gene: TRBV28
CDR3 DNA: TGTGCCAGCAGTGCTAGCGGGAGGGCCCGACTCACCGGGGAGCTGTTTTTT
CDR3 protein: CASSASGRARLTGELFF

clone size: once
J gene: TRBJ1-2
D gene: .
V gene: TRBV5-6
CDR3 DNA: TGTGCCAGCAGCCAATACAGGCTTAACTATGGCTACACCTTC
CDR3 protein: CASSQYRLNYGYTF

clone size: few
J gene: TRBJ2-1
D gene: TRBD2
V gene: TRBV9
CDR3 DNA: TGTGCCAGCAGCGTAGATGGCCGGGGGGGTGGCTCCTACAATGAGCAGTTCTTC
CDR3 protein: CASSVDGRGGGSYNEQFF

clone size: few
J gene: TRBJ1-1
D gene: TRBD1
V gene: TRBV20-1
CDR3 DNA: TGCAGTGTCATACAGGGGGCCACTGAAGCTTTCTTT
CDR3 protein: CSVIQGATEAFF

clone size: .
J gene: TRBJ2-3
D gene: .
V gene: TRBV25-1
CDR3 DNA: TGTGCCAGCAGGGAGGGCGGAAGGACAGATACGCAGTATTTT
CDR3 protein: CASREGGRTDTQYF

clone size: .
J gene: TRBJ1-2
D gene: .
V gene: TRBV5-1
CDR3 DNA: TGCGCCAGCAGCCCGGGGAGGGACGGAGCTAACTATGGCTACACCTTC
CDR3 protein: CASSPGRDGANYGYTF

clone size: few
J gene: TRBJ1-5
D gene: .
V gene: TRBV29-1
CDR3 DNA: TGCAGCGTACAGGGTACCAATCAGCCCCAGCATTTT
CDR3 protein: CSVQGTNQPQHF

clone size: .
J gene: TRBJ2-1
D gene: TRBD1
V gene: TRBV2
CDR3 DNA: TGTGCCAGCAGTTCAAGGTCTTCGGGACAGCTCTCCTACAATGAGCAGTTCTTC
CDR3 protein: CASSSRSSGQLSYNEQFF

clone size: few
J gene: TRBJ2-1
D gene: .
V gene: TRBV27
CDR3 DNA: TGTGCCAGCACCAAGGGGCATGAGCAGTTCTTC
CDR3 protein: CASTKGHEQFF

clone size: .
J gene: TRBJ2-6
D gene: .
V gene: TRBV2
CDR3 DNA: TGTGCCAGAGGGAGGACAGGACCTTCTGGGGCCAACGTCCTGACTTTC
CDR3 protein: CARGRTGPSGANVLTF

clone size: few
J gene: TRBJ2-2
D gene: TRBD2
V gene: TRBV20-1
CDR3 DNA: TGCAGTGCTATAAGCGGGGGGAACACCGGGGAGCTGTTTTTT
CDR3 protein: CSAISGGNTGELFF